This section outlines one TCR beta chain sequence together with its context. No antigen is known for it. On the basis of clinical symptoms, serum thyroxine and TRAb, thyroid ultrasound and orbital computed tomography, diagnoses were made. CDR3 length: 16 residues. Germline V gene data show CDR1 as SEHNR and CDR2 as FQNEAQ (reference sequence). The junction had 7 bases not matched to a gene; V was cut back by 3 bases and J by 0 bases. Amplification targeted TCR beta CDR3 regions from RNA transcripts. HTBI primers were employed in a first-round RT-PCR of the TCR CDR3. TCRdb fed the multiplex PCR reads into MiXCR, producing one record per CDR3 protein. The sample contains over 700,000 distinct CDR3 sequences, about 38% of which appear only once. This sample stems from a study of T cells in Graves' hyperthyroidism and ophthalmopathy. Broader study findings: Ophthalmopathy, as predicted by the model, came a median roughly 6.8 months after the prediction.

The source of this sequence is a man aged 18 to 30 with Graves' hyperthyroidism. The sequencing input was blood. The chain combines TRBV7-9 with TRBJ1-1, with 7 bases aligning to TRBD1. The CDR3 spells CASSLEMDRMNTEAFF. CDR3 in DNA: TGTGCCAGCAGCTTGGAGATGGACAGGATGAACACTGAAGCTTTCTTT.